These 22 T cell receptor beta chains came from one sample sequenced in a study of response to subunit inactivated influenza vaccine. TCRdb reprocessed the RT-PCR reads with MiXCR, giving one entry per CDR3 protein. The table includes a few hundred thousand distinct CDR3 sequences, approximately 7.7% detected once. The source material was PBMCs from blood, sampled 23 to 25 months after vaccination. Receptors originate from a man aged 45-69 years who received an inactivated influenza vaccine.

The gene calls are TRBV12-3 or TRBV12-4 and TRBJ1-1; D not resolved. V lost 4 bases to trimming and J lost 3 bases, with 15 bases between them. CDR3 length equals 15 residues. The CDR3 DNA sequence: TGTGCCAGCAGTTCGGTCACCGGTACGTACACTGAAGCTTTCTTT. Residues: CASSSVTGTYTEAFF.

The V call is TRBV28, the J call TRBJ1-1, with D possibly matching TRBD1 (5 bases). The germline gives CDR1 MDHEN, CDR2 SYDVKM. The CDR3 covers 15 residues. V was cut by 4 bases and J by 0 bases, with 12 bases left in between. CDR3 in amino acids: CASSYGGLLNTEAFF. The DNA for the CDR3 is TGTGCCAGCAGTTACGGGGGGTTGTTGAACACTGAAGCTTTCTTT.

At least ten counts were recorded for this clonotype. The J gene is TRBJ2-1, the V gene TRBV7-9, with a possible D match to TRBD2 (5 bases). The CDR3 length is 14 residues. The germline V gene encodes CDR1 SEHNR and CDR2 FQNEAQ (reference sequence). V was clipped by 1 base and J by 6 bases, with 10 bases between them. Here the CDR3 DNA reads TGTGCCAGCAGCTTAGTTCCAGCGGCCAATGAGCAGTTCTTC. This sequence encodes CASSLVPAANEQFF.

This clonotype was recorded a few times. The V and J genes are TRBV3-1 and TRBJ2-7; 12 bases match TRBD1. V lost 3 bases, J lost 5 bases, and 5 bases stayed unmatched. Germline assignment: CDR1 LGHDT and CDR2 YNNKEL (reference sequence). The CDR3 length is 15 residues. The CDR3 sequence is CASSQGTGGLNEQYF. The CDR3 DNA reads as TGTGCCAGCAGCCAGGGGACAGGGGGCCTGAACGAGCAGTACTTC.

In this sample, this clonotype turned up a few times. The J gene is TRBJ1-5, the V gene TRBV7-2; a possible D gene is TRBD1 (5 bases). The CDR3 has 15 residues. Deletions cut 0 bases from V and 2 bases from J, with 8 bases between. The germline V gene has CDR1 SGHTA and CDR2 FQGNSA. For the CDR3, the DNA is TGTGCCAGCAGCTTAGCAGGGGACGGCAATCAGCCCCAGCATTTT. Protein sequence: CASSLAGDGNQPQHF.

At least ten counts were recorded for this clonotype. This chain connects TRBV10-3 to TRBJ2-5; TRBD2 matches at 7 bases. Trimming removed 3 bases from V and 7 bases from J; junction bases left unmatched: 11. Germline lookup yields CDR1 ENHRY and CDR2 SYGVKD. CDR3 size: 15 residues. The CDR3 region is CAISDRPGLSTTQYF. In DNA, the CDR3 is TGTGCCATCAGTGACAGACCGGGACTATCTACGACCCAGTACTTC.

This clonotype was seen a few times. V usage is TRBV20-1 and J usage is TRBJ2-1; weak D call: TRBD2 (6 bases). The CDR3 has 14 residues. The germline V and J ends were trimmed by 5 bases and 6 bases, with 17 bases remaining between them. Germline CDR1 DFQATT, CDR2 SNEGSKA (reference sequence). The CDR3 sequence is CSAGLTGARNEQFF. CDR3 sequence (DNA): TGCAGTGCTGGGTTAACGGGAGCTCGCAATGAGCAGTTCTTC.

This clonotype came up many times. This chain uses TRBV12-3 or TRBV12-4 with TRBJ2-3; D gene unclear. The germline V and J ends were trimmed by 2 bases and 3 bases, with 6 bases remaining between them. The CDR3 spans 13 residues. CDR3 sequence (DNA): TGTGCCAGCAGTTTACGATCGACAGATACGCAGTATTTT. Protein: CASSLRSTDTQYF.

This sequence joins TRBV20-1 and TRBJ1-1; D gene uncertain. This CDR3 comprises 14 residues. Per the germline V gene, CDR1 is DFQATT and CDR2 is SNEGSKA (reference sequence). Trimming took off 1 base at V and 0 bases at J, with 9 bases between the two ends. CDR3 sequence: CSARAVVMNTEAFF. In DNA form, the CDR3 reads TGCAGTGCTAGAGCGGTAGTCATGAACACTGAAGCTTTCTTT.

This clonotype was found many times. The rearrangement uses TRBV5-1 and TRBJ2-5; D ambiguous. Germline CDR1 is SGHRS and CDR2 is YFSETQ. This CDR3 is built from 15 residues. V was trimmed by 4 bases and J by 5 bases, leaving 18 bases between them. CDR3 loop: CASSQTGQPGETQYF. In nucleotides, the CDR3 is TGCGCCAGCAGCCAAACGGGCCAACCAGGCGAGACCCAGTACTTC. Full variable domain (rest looked up from reference TRBV5-1 and TRBJ2-5): KAGVTQTPRYLIKTRGQQVTLSCSPISGHRSVSWYQQTPGQGLQFLFEYFSETQRNKGNFPGRFSGRQFSNSRSEMNVSTLELGDSALYLCASSQTGQPGETQYFGPGTRLLVL.

This chain connects TRBV12-3 or TRBV12-4 to TRBJ1-2; perhaps TRBD1 as D (5 bases). CDR3 length equals 11 residues. V was shortened by 10 bases and J by 4 bases, with 10 bases between the two germline ends. The CDR3 spells CAIGAGYGYTF. The CDR3, as DNA: TGTGCCATCGGGGCAGGCTATGGCTACACCTTC.

This clonotype was picked up many times. This rearrangement joins TRBV7-2 to TRBJ2-7; tentatively, D is TRBD1 (5 bases). The CDR3 is made up of 11 amino acids. Deletions cut 8 bases from V and 5 bases from J, with 10 bases between. Germline V lookup: CDR1 SGHTA, CDR2 FQGNSA. This CDR3 is CASGQHDEQYF. CDR3 nucleotides: TGTGCCAGCGGACAACACGACGAGCAGTACTTC.

The V and J genes are TRBV7-3 and TRBJ2-3; the D gene is possibly TRBD2 (6 bases). The CDR3 extends over 17 amino acids. CDR1 and CDR2 (germline): SGHTA, FQGTGA. Deletions cut 6 bases from V and 1 base from J, with 20 bases between. DNA of the CDR3: TGTGCCAGCAGTGGGACTGGCGGAGCCGGGGGCACAGATACGCAGTATTTT. Translating it yields CASSGTGGAGGTDTQYF.

J is TRBJ2-7 and V is TRBV27, with D possibly TRBD2 on 5 matching bases. V dropped 5 bases and J dropped 9 bases, with 26 bases sitting between them. This CDR3 is 16 amino acids long. The germline gives CDR1 MNHEY, CDR2 SMNVEV (reference sequence). The CDR3 sequence: CASSPTLPGNPRWQYF. The CDR3 DNA reads TGTGCCAGCAGTCCGACCCTCCCCGGGAACCCTCGTTGGCAGTACTTC.

The chain couples TRBV12-3 or TRBV12-4 to TRBJ1-2; D ambiguous. V lost 6 bases to trimming and J lost 5 bases, with 7 bases between them. This CDR3 spans 11 amino acids. The DNA of the CDR3 is TGTGCCAGCAGCCAGTTTTATGGCTACACCTTC. Translating gives CASSQFYGYTF.

The rearrangement uses TRBV20-1 and TRBJ1-2; TRBD1 is a possible D gene (5 bases). V was pared by 0 bases and J by 8 bases, with 16 bases between. This CDR3 is 14 amino acids long. Germline V lookup: CDR1 DFQATT, CDR2 SNEGSKA (reference sequence). Written as DNA, the CDR3 is TGCAGTGCTAGAGATGGAAGGGGAATGAGGGGCTACACCTTC. Its translation: CSARDGRGMRGYTF.

V gene TRBV10-3 combines with J gene TRBJ2-3; perhaps TRBD2 as D (6 bases). Germline CDR1 reads ENHRY; CDR2 reads SYGVKD. Trimming cost V 0 bases and J 2 bases, with 9 bases left between them. The CDR3 totals 15 residues. DNA of the CDR3: TGTGCCATCAGTGAGTCGCGGGGACCCACAGATACGCAGTATTTT. Its translation is CAISESRGPTDTQYF.

This clonotype was found many times. This chain uses TRBV20-1 with TRBJ1-1; 7 nucleotides line up with TRBD1. V dropped 5 bases and J dropped 5; count of bases not matched to a gene: 5. The germline gives CDR1 DFQATT, CDR2 SNEGSKA (reference sequence). This CDR3 spans 12 amino acids. The CDR3 DNA is TGCAGTGCTTCTCCAGGGGGTACTGAAGCTTTCTTT. Translation gives CSASPGGTEAFF.

The CDR3, as DNA: TGTGCCAGCTCTCGGGGGTCCGGGTTCGCCACAGATACGCAGTATTTT. This gives the protein CASSRGSGFATDTQYF. The V call is TRBV6-2 or TRBV6-3, the J call TRBJ2-3; TRBD2 might be the D (6 bases). Per germline, CDR1 MNHEY and CDR2 SVGEGT. Between the trimmed V and J ends, which lost 8 bases and 2 bases, there was a span of 20 bases. There are 16 residues in the CDR3.

This clonotype was found a few times. The chain is built from TRBV20-1 and TRBJ2-5, with D possibly being TRBD1 (6 bases). The germline V gene encodes CDR1 DFQATT and CDR2 SNEGSKA (reference sequence). Trimming removed 6 bases at V and 0 bases at J, with 20 bases between. There are 16 residues in the CDR3. CDR3 region: CSADELTGTYQETQYF. The CDR3 nucleotides are TGCAGTGCCGACGAACTAACCGGGACATACCAAGAGACCCAGTACTTC.

This clonotype was observed a handful of times. The chain combines TRBV9 with TRBJ1-3; D is possibly TRBD1 (6 bases). V shed 3 bases and J shed 3 bases, with 16 bases lying between them. CDR3 size: 16 residues. Germline V lookup: CDR1 SGDLS, CDR2 YYNGEE. The CDR3 region is CASSATGQRDGNTIYF. The CDR3 DNA reads as TGTGCCAGCAGCGCAACAGGACAGAGGGATGGAAACACCATATATTTT.

This clonotype was found a few times. J is TRBJ2-1 and V is TRBV27, with D possibly being TRBD1 (6 bases). Germline V lookup: CDR1 MNHEY, CDR2 SMNVEV (reference sequence). The CDR3 contains 14 residues. Deletions cut 11 bases from V and 0 bases from J, with 14 bases between. CDR3 amino acids: CALRTVISYNEQFF. The CDR3 region has the DNA TGTGCCCTAAGGACAGTGATCTCCTACAATGAGCAGTTCTTC.